The 22 T cell receptor beta chains below were found in one sample sequenced in a study of blood T cell repertoires in COVID-19. Measured with immunoSEQ multiplex PCR; TCRdb has only the in-frame clones, and not every one. The sample contains around 240,000 clones, about 85% of which appear only once. Sequenced sample: peripheral blood. These receptors all come from a middle-aged man with acute or convalescent COVID-19.

V usage is TRBV21-1 and J usage is TRBJ1-5. TRBV21-1 is a pseudogene locus. This CDR3 region has 17 residues. CDR3 in DNA: TGTGCCAGCAGCAACCAATCCCCTCGTCGGTCCGCCCAGCCCCAGCATTTT. This translates into CASSNQSPRRSAQPQHF.

The genes are TRBV10-3 and TRBJ1-5, with TRBD1 matching over 8 bases. J lost 4 bases, V lost 0 bases, and 2 bases had no gene match. Looked up from germline, CDR1 is ENHRY and CDR2 is SYGVKD. The length of the CDR3 is 15 residues. The CDR3 reads CAISESNRGNQPQHF. The CDR3 nucleotides are TGTGCCATCAGTGAGTCGAACAGGGGGAATCAGCCCCAGCATTTT.

The chain carries TRBV28 and TRBJ2-5, with 7 nucleotides matching TRBD1. Germline values: CDR1 MDHEN, CDR2 SYDVKM. The CDR3 is 16 amino acids. After removal of 2 bases from V and 2 bases from J, the junction contained 8 bases not matched to a gene. CDR3 residues: CASSLKGAVPQETQYF. The CDR3 nucleotides read TGTGCCAGCAGTTTAAAGGGGGCGGTCCCACAAGAGACCCAGTACTTC.

About this clone itself: Different DNA sequences within this sample yield the same CDR3. The chain joins TRBV6-2 or TRBV6-3 to TRBJ1-2; tentative D call: TRBD1 (5 bases). This CDR3 region has 13 residues. CDR1 MNHEY and CDR2 SVGEGT come from the germline V gene. V lost 4 bases and J lost 1, with 7 bases in between. The CDR3 nucleotides are TGTGCCAGCAGTTTCGGGGGTAACTATGGCTACACCTTC. Amino acid sequence: CASSFGGNYGYTF.

V and J are TRBV5-4 and TRBJ1-3, with a tentative D call TRBD1 (5 bases). Trimming took off 3 bases at V and 2 bases at J, with 12 bases between the two ends. The CDR3 spans 15 residues. The V gene's germline CDR1 is SGHNT and CDR2 YYREEE (reference sequence). The CDR3 DNA reads as TGTGCCAGCAGCTGGGGGACTCCAACTGGAAACACCATATATTTT. Encoded protein: CASSWGTPTGNTIYF.

This chain uses TRBV28 with TRBJ1-5, with a possible D match to TRBD1 (5 bases). The germline gives CDR1 MDHEN, CDR2 SYDVKM. The V and J ends lost 5 bases and 0 bases respectively, with 17 bases between them. There are 17 residues in the CDR3. CDR3 sequence (DNA): TGTGCCAGCAGTCCTCAGGGCTCCATGTATAGCAATCAGCCCCAGCATTTT. The encoded protein is CASSPQGSMYSNQPQHF.

This chain uses TRBV7-8 with TRBJ1-6, with a weak D call TRBD1 (6 bases). Germline CDR1 and CDR2: SGHVS and FQNEAQ. Trimming pared 4 bases from V and 11 bases from J, leaving 15 bases between. The CDR3 sequence is 14 residues long. The CDR3 loop is CASSSREGGAPLHF. For the CDR3, the DNA is TGTGCCAGCAGCTCCCGCGAGGGGGGGGCACCCCTCCACTTT.

J is TRBJ1-2 and V is TRBV6-5; 8 positions match TRBD1. V lost 10 bases to trimming and J lost 8 bases; unmatched junction nucleotides: 12. Germline values: CDR1 MNHEY, CDR2 SVGAGI. The CDR3 has 13 residues. CDR3: CATRAGGSRGYTF. The CDR3 bases are TGTGCCACCAGAGCAGGGGGCTCTCGAGGCTACACCTTC.

As DNA, the CDR3 is TGTGCCAGCAGCCCAACCGGCCCGGGAGACTATGGCTACACCTTC. Its protein product is CASSPTGPGDYGYTF. The J gene is TRBJ1-2, the V gene TRBV5-6; no reliable D call. The V end lost 4 bases, the J end lost 3 bases, and 16 bases lay between the germline ends. CDR3 size: 15 residues. Germline-derived CDR1 and CDR2 are SGHDT and YYEEEE.

Concerning this clone itself: This specimen includes other DNA sequences encoding the same CDR3. The rearrangement links TRBV27 to TRBJ1-1; 7 nucleotides line up with TRBD1. CDR1 is MNHEY and CDR2 is SMNVEV in the germline V gene (reference sequence). Trimming at V came to 5 bases and at J to 5 bases, leaving 5 bases not matched to a gene. The CDR3 is 13 amino acids. Here the CDR3 reads CASSLGGETEAFF. The DNA of the CDR3 is TGTGCCAGCAGTCTAGGGGGCGAGACTGAAGCTTTCTTT.

This chain connects TRBV2 to TRBJ1-3, with 10 bases aligning to TRBD1. The V gene's germline CDR1 is SNHLY and CDR2 FYNNEI. The CDR3 runs 15 residues. Unmatched junction bases numbered 4, after V lost 6 bases and J lost 2 bases. CDR3 region: CASSLTGGPGNTIYF. DNA of the CDR3: TGTGCCAGCAGCTTGACAGGGGGCCCTGGAAACACCATATATTTT.

The genes are TRBV30 and TRBJ1-5; TRBD1 matches at 10 bases. The CDR3 covers 13 residues. Unmatched junction bases numbered 2, after V lost 2 bases and J lost 7 bases. Germline CDR1 reads GTSNPN; CDR2 reads SVGIG (reference sequence). In DNA, the CDR3 is TGTGCCTGGAGTCGGACAGGGGGACAGCCCCAGCATTTT. It codes for CAWSRTGGQPQHF.

Only one count was recorded for this clone. The rearrangement links TRBV18 to TRBJ1-3, with TRBD1 identical over 7 bases. The CDR3 contains 14 residues. Trimming cost V 6 bases and J 2 bases; bases outside gene matches: 4. Looked up from germline, CDR1 is KGHSH and CDR2 is LQKENI. The CDR3 DNA sequence: TGTGCCAGCTCCCAGGACAGGCCTGGAAACACCATATATTTT. This translates into CASSQDRPGNTIYF.

The chain couples TRBV9 to TRBJ2-2; the D is unclear. The ends were cut back, 4 bases at V and 2 bases at J, with 12 bases in the middle. Per the germline V gene, CDR1 is SGDLS and CDR2 is YYNGEE. This CDR3 spans 15 amino acids. DNA for the CDR3: TGTGCCAGCAGCAGCCCGCTCGGTAACACCGGGGAGCTGTTTTTT. Its protein product is CASSSPLGNTGELFF.

This chain uses TRBV30 with TRBJ1-2; tentative D call: TRBD1 (5 bases). V dropped 1 base and J dropped 4 bases, with 7 bases sitting between them. The CDR3 totals 12 residues. Per germline, CDR1 GTSNPN and CDR2 SVGIG (reference sequence). CDR3 in DNA: TGTGCCTGGAGTGAAGGGGCCTATGGCTACACCTTC. Translating gives CAWSEGAYGYTF.

This clone has only one observation. The chain employs TRBV18 and TRBJ2-7; 7 bases are shared with TRBD1. V shed 6 bases and J 0 bases; nucleotides not matched to a gene: 14. CDR3 length: 17 amino acids. CDR1 KGHSH and CDR2 LQKENI come from the germline V gene. Here the CDR3 DNA reads TGTGCCAGCTCTCGAAATTCCGGGACAGACTTCTCCTACGAGCAGTACTTC. Translating gives CASSRNSGTDFSYEQYF.

The chain links TRBV19 to TRBJ1-2; TRBD1 aligns across 7 bases. Germline CDR1 reads LNHDA; CDR2 reads SQIVND (reference sequence). There are 14 residues in the CDR3. The trim removed 6 bases at V and 4 bases at J, leaving 8 bases unmatched. The CDR3 nucleotides are TGTGCCAGTAGCGAGGACAGGACCTCCTATGGCTACACCTTC. It is translated as CASSEDRTSYGYTF.

This clone was seen just once. This rearrangement joins TRBV2 to TRBJ2-1; the match to TRBD1 covers 7 bases. With 5 bases clipped from V and 5 bases from J, the junction kept 9 bases outside the gene matches. The germline V gene has CDR1 SNHLY and CDR2 FYNNEI. This CDR3 is 15 amino acids long. CDR3 bases: TGTGCCAGCAGTCACGACATTACAGGGGACAATGAGCAGTTCTTC. Protein product: CASSHDITGDNEQFF. Supplemented by reference TRBV2 and TRBJ2-1, the full variable domain reads EPEVTQTPSHQVTQMGQEVILRCVPISNHLYFYWYRQILGQKVEFLVSFYNNEISEKSEIFDDQFSVERPDGSNFTLKIRSTKLEDSAMYFCASSHDITGDNEQFFGPGTRLTVL.

The chain recombines TRBV5-1 with TRBJ2-7, with 8 bases that match TRBD2. V shed 4 bases, J shed 3 bases, and the junction held 6 bases outside the gene matches. CDR3 length: 14 amino acids. Germline V gene lookup returns CDR1 SGHRS and CDR2 YFSETQ. This CDR3 reads CASSPGREVYEQYF. CDR3 coding DNA: TGCGCCAGCAGCCCCGGGAGGGAGGTCTACGAGCAGTACTTC.

J is TRBJ2-2 and V is TRBV13; 8 nucleotides line up with TRBD2. The CDR3 is made up of 17 amino acids. Germline V gene data show CDR1 as PRHDT and CDR2 as FYEKMQ (reference sequence). Trimming removed 4 bases from V and 4 bases from J; junction bases left unmatched: 11. CDR3 residues: CASSSRSGAGFTGELFF. DNA for the CDR3: TGTGCCAGCAGCTCACGTAGCGGGGCCGGCTTCACCGGGGAGCTGTTTTTT.

The V and J genes are TRBV15 and TRBJ1-1; D is undetermined. The germline gives CDR1 LNHNV, CDR2 YYDKDF (reference sequence). Trimming left V 0 bases short and J 0 bases short, with 14 bases between. CDR3 length: 17 amino acids. The CDR3 protein is CATSRDLASGMNTEAFF. CDR3 coding DNA: TGTGCCACCAGCAGAGATTTGGCTTCGGGGATGAACACTGAAGCTTTCTTT.

About this clone: The sample holds other DNA sequences that translate to the same CDR3. CDR3 nucleotide sequence: TGTGCCAGTAGTGTCACAGGGTATGGCTACACCTTC. Translation gives CASSVTGYGYTF. The chain joins TRBV19 to TRBJ1-2, with D perhaps matching TRBD1 (6 bases). V lost 5 bases and J 5 bases, leaving 9 bases between the germline ends. The V gene's germline CDR1 is LNHDA and CDR2 SQIVND (reference sequence). The CDR3 is 12 amino acids.